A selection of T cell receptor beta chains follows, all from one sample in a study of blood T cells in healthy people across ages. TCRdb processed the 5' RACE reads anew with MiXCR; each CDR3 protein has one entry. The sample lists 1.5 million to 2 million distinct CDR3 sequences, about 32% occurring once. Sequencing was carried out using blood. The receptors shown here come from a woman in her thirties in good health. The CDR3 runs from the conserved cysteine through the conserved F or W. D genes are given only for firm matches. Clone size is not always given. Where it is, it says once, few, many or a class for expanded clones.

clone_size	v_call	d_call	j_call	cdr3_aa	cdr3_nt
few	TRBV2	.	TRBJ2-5	CARSQSGETQYF	TGTGCCAGATCGCAGTCAGGGGAGACCCAGTACTTC
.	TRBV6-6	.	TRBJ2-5	CASSSAGPGDGTQYF	TGTGCCAGCAGCTCCGCCGGGCCCGGGGATGGGACCCAGTACTTC
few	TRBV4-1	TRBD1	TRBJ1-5	CASSPHRTGDQPQHF	TGCGCCAGCAGCCCCCACCGGACAGGGGATCAGCCCCAGCATTTT
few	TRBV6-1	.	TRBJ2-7	CASSQTSGRSPYEQYF	TGTGCCAGCAGTCAAACCTCTGGGAGGTCTCCCTACGAGCAGTACTTC
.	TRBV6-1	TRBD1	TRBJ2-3	CASSSPTGYTDTQYF	TGTGCCAGCAGCAGCCCGACAGGGTACACAGATACGCAGTATTTT
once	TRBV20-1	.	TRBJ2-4	CSALSGADIQYF	TGCAGTGCCCTCTCCGGCGCGGACATTCAGTACTTC
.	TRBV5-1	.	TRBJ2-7	CASRPGTLMMSSYEQYF	TGCGCCAGCAGACCCGGGACCCTTATGATGAGCTCCTACGAGCAGTACTTC
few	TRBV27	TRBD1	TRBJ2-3	CASSPQRWTGISTDTQYF	TGTGCCAGCAGTCCCCAACGATGGACAGGAATTAGTACAGATACGCAGTATTTT
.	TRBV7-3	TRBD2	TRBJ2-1	CASSSKGGTNVSSSYNEQFF	TGTGCCAGCAGCTCTAAAGGAGGGACTAACGTGTCGAGCTCCTACAATGAGCAGTTCTTC
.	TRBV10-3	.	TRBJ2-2	CAISGSPSGELFF	TGTGCCATCAGTGGATCGCCGTCCGGGGAGCTGTTTTTT
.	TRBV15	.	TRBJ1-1	CATSRDPRTPHTEAFF	TGTGCCACCAGCAGAGATCCCAGGACACCTCACACTGAAGCTTTCTTT
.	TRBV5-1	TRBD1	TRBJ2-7	CASGAAPGQQYEQYF	TGCGCCAGCGGCGCCGCTCCGGGACAGCAATACGAGCAGTACTTC
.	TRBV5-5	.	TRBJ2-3	CASNLASTGTDTQYF	TGTGCCAGCAACTTAGCGTCCACGGGCACAGATACGCAGTATTTT
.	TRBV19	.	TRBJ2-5	CASSLTWSQETQYF	TGTGCCAGTAGTTTAACGTGGAGTCAAGAGACCCAGTACTTC
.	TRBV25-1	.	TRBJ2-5	CASSVISPDETQYF	TGTGCCAGCAGTGTGATTTCCCCGGACGAGACCCAGTACTTC
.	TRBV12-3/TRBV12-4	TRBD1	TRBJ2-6	CASRRTGSPPGANVLTF	TGTGCCAGCAGACGGACAGGGTCCCCCCCTGGGGCCAACGTCCTGACTTTC
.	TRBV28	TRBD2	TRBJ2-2	CASNGGGTNTGELFF	TGTGCCAGCAACGGCGGGGGGACGAACACCGGGGAGCTGTTTTTT
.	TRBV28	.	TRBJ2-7	CASSFSGRAAEQYF	TGTGCCAGCAGTTTTTCCGGGAGAGCTGCCGAGCAGTACTTC
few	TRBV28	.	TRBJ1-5	CASTQGGSNQPQHF	TGTGCCAGCACCCAAGGGGGGAGTAATCAGCCCCAGCATTTT
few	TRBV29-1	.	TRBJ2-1	CSVRTERASTYNEQFF	TGCAGCGTTCGAACCGAGCGGGCGAGTACCTACAATGAGCAGTTCTTC
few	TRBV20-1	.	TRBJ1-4	CSASRGTNEKLFF	TGCAGTGCCAGCAGGGGAACTAATGAAAAACTGTTTTTT
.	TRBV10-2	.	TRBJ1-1	CASSGTARLDTEAFF	TGCGCCAGCAGTGGGACAGCCCGATTGGACACTGAAGCTTTCTTT
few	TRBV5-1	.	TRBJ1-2	CASSPARINYGYTF	TGCGCCAGCAGCCCGGCCCGGATTAACTATGGCTACACCTTC
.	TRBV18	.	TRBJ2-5	CASSPNAREIQYF	TGTGCCAGCTCACCAAACGCTAGGGAGATCCAGTACTTT
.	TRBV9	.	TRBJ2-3	CASSVEGAPTDTQYF	TGTGCCAGCAGCGTAGAGGGAGCGCCCACAGATACGCAGTATTTT
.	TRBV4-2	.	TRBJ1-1	CASSRTLSGDTEAFF	TGTGCCAGCAGCCGCACCCTTAGCGGAGACACTGAAGCTTTCTTT
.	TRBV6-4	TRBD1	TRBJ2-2	CASSERGPTIHTGELFF	TGTGCCAGCAGTGAAAGGGGGCCCACAATCCACACCGGGGAGCTGTTTTTT
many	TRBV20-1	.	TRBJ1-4	CSARRTTNEKLFF	TGCAGTGCAAGACGGACAACTAATGAAAAACTGTTTTTT
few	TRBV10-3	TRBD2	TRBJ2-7	CAISEVGTGGSFSYEQYF	TGTGCCATCAGTGAGGTCGGGACGGGAGGCTCTTTCTCCTACGAGCAGTACTTC
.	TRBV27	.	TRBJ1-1	CASSSRQAMNTEAFF	TGTGCCAGCAGTTCCCGACAGGCCATGAACACTGAAGCTTTCTTT
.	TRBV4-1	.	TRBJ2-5	CASSPDPGRKETQYF	TGCGCCAGCAGCCCTGACCCGGGGCGTAAGGAGACCCAGTACTTC
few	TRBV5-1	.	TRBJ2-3	CASSAEGTDTQYF	TGCGCCAGCAGCGCCGAGGGCACAGATACGCAGTATTTT
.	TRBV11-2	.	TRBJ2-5	CASSRRGVQETQYF	TGTGCCAGCAGCCGGAGGGGGGTCCAAGAGACCCAGTACTTC
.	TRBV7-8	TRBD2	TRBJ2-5	CASSGSGGAYLQETQYF	TGTGCCAGCAGCGGAAGCGGGGGGGCATATCTACAAGAGACCCAGTACTTC
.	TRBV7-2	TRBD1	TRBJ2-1	CASGPGQLIYNEQFF	TGTGCCAGCGGGCCGGGACAGTTAATCTACAATGAGCAGTTCTTC
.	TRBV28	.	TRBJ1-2	CASREQPTFNYGYTF	TGTGCCAGCAGGGAACAGCCAACCTTTAACTATGGCTACACCTTC
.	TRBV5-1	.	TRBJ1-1	CASSPTAGEGNTEAFF	TGCGCCAGCAGCCCAACGGCAGGGGAAGGGAACACTGAAGCTTTCTTT
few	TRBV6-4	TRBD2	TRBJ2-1	CASSASGGAEQFF	TGTGCCAGCAGTGCTAGCGGGGGGGCTGAGCAGTTCTTC
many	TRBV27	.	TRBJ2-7	CASGGSPDHEQYF	TGTGCCAGCGGGGGGTCCCCCGACCACGAGCAGTACTTC
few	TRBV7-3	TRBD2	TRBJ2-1	CASSFGTSGMNEQFF	TGTGCCAGCAGCTTCGGGACTAGCGGGATGAATGAGCAGTTCTTC
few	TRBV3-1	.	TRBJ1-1	CASSRGVAGFTEAFF	TGTGCCAGCAGCCGGGGAGTGGCCGGGTTCACTGAAGCTTTCTTT
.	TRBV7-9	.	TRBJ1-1	CASTAAGESTEAFF	TGTGCCAGCACCGCCGCAGGGGAGAGCACTGAAGCTTTCTTT
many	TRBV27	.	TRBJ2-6	CASSLGGGANVLTF	TGTGCCAGCAGCTTAGGGGGTGGGGCCAACGTCCTGACTTTC
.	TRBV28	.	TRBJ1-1	CASRDQDTEAFF	TGTGCCAGCAGGGACCAAGACACTGAAGCTTTCTTT
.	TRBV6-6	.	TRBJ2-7	CASSYDKYLGEQYF	TGTGCCAGCAGTTATGATAAGTATTTGGGCGAGCAGTACTTC
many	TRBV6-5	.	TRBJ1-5	CASSPTFFQPQHF	TGTGCCAGCAGTCCCACCTTCTTTCAGCCCCAGCATTTT